This T cell receptor (beta chain) was retrieved from a study of cytomegalovirus exposure and HLA in healthy donors. Study in general: The Caucasian-associated ancestry cluster held over 65% of a few hundred genotyped donors. Study outcomes and limitations: Most CMV-associated TCR beta chains were later found to appear HLA-restricted. The productive fraction for most TCR beta V segments was about 90% or about 30% in an earlier analysis.

Per the germline V gene, CDR1 is SGHRS and CDR2 is YFSETQ. The V end lost 5 bases, the J end lost 2 bases, and 14 bases lay between the germline ends. The CDR3 contains 14 residues. The PCR had 60 Vbeta and 13 Jbeta primers. The protocol was immunoSEQ multiplex PCR, while the TCRdb copy is restricted to in-frame clones and leaves out a portion. The table lists approximately 120,000 clones, 65% to 80% of them singletons. With regard to this clone: Its specificity is unknown.

The genes are TRBV5-1 and TRBJ2-7; TRBD2 is a possible D gene (6 bases). Sequencing used PBMCs. The sequence was collected from a female donor in good health and CMV-seronegative. The CDR3 here is CASREGPTTYEQYF. CDR3 DNA: TGCGCCAGCAGGGAGGGACCCACCACCTACGAGCAGTACTTC.